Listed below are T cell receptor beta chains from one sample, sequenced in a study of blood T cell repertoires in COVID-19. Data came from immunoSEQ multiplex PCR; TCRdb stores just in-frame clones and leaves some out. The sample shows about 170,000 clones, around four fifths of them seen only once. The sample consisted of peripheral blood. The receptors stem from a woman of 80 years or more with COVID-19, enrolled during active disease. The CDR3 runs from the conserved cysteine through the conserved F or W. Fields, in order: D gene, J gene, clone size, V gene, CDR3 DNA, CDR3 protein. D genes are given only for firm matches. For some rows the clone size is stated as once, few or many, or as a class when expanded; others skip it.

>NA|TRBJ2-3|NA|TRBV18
TGTGCCAGCTCACCACCAAGGGGATCGGGCACAGATACGCAGTATTTT
CASSPPRGSGTDTQYF
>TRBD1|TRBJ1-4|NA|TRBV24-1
TGTGCCACCAGTCCCGGGACAGGGGGCTTGGGTTGGAATGAAAAACTGTTTTTT
CATSPGTGGLGWNEKLFF
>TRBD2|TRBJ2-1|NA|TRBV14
TGTGCCAGCAGCCAAGTGCGGGAGGGGGGGCAGTTCTTC
CASSQVREGGQFF
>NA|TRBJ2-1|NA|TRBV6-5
TGTGCCAGCATTTGGAGTGTTTTTAACAATGAGCAGTTCTTC
CASIWSVFNNEQFF
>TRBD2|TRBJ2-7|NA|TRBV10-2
TGCGCCAGTCAGGGACAGGGGGGACTAGCGGGGTCCTACGGGCAGTACTTC
CASQGQGGLAGSYGQYF
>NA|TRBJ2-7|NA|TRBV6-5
TGTGCCAGCAGTCAAAACGCGTACGAGCAGTACTTC
CASSQNAYEQYF
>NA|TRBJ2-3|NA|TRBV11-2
TGTGCCAGCAGCTTAGATTTGGGGAGTAGGGATACGCAGTATTTT
CASSLDLGSRDTQYF
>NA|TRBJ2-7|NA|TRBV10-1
TGCGCCAGCAGTGAGGGAGTAATGAGCTCCTACGAGCAGTACTTC
CASSEGVMSSYEQYF
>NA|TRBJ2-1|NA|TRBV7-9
TGTGCCAGCAGCTTGACCCTTAGCACGAGCTCCTACAATGAGCAGTTCTTC
CASSLTLSTSSYNEQFF
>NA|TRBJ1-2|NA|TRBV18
TGTGCCAGCTCACCACCCCTGCGGGGGGACTATGGCTACACCTTC
CASSPPLRGDYGYTF
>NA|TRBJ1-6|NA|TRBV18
TGTGCCAGCTCACCACAGACAGGTCGGAATTCACCCCTCCACTTT
CASSPQTGRNSPLHF
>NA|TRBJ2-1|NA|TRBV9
TGTGCCAGCAGCGTAGAAAGTAGCGTAAATGAGCAGTTCTTC
CASSVESSVNEQFF
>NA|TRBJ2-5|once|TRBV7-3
TGTGCCAGCAGCCCGCGCAGGACAGCACAAGAGACCCAGTACTTC
CASSPRRTAQETQYF
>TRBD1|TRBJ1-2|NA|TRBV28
TGTGCCAGCAGTTTCTCCCCCGGGACAGACAGAAACTATGGCTACACCTTC
CASSFSPGTDRNYGYTF
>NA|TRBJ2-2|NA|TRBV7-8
TGTGCCAGCAGCAAGAGGGGGACAACGCGAGCCGGGGAGCTGTTTTTT
CASSKRGTTRAGELFF
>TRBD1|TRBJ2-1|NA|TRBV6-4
TGTGCCAGCAGCGTAGACAGGGTCAATGAGCAGTTCTTC
CASSVDRVNEQFF
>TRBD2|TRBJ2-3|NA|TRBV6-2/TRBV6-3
TGTGCCAGCAGTTACACGGGACTAGCGGGAGGAGATACGCAGTATTTT
CASSYTGLAGGDTQYF
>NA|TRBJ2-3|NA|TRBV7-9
TGTGCCAGCAGCCCGAGTAGCACAGATACGCAGTATTTT
CASSPSSTDTQYF
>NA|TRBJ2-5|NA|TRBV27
TGTGCCAGCAGTTCCTACAGGGATGGGAAGACCCAGTACTTC
CASSSYRDGKTQYF
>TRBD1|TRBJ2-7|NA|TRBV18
TGTGCCAGCTCACAAGGACAGGGGAGCGAGCAGTACTTC
CASSQGQGSEQYF
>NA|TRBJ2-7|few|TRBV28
TGTGCCAGCACTAGAGGGGGAGCCTACGAGCAGTACTTC
CASTRGGAYEQYF
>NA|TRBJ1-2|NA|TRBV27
TGTGCCAGCAGTCCGCATATGGGGGGTAAATATGGCTACACCTTC
CASSPHMGGKYGYTF
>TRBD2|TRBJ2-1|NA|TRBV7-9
TGTGCCAGCAGCTTAGACGTCACTAGCGGGGAGCAGTTCTTC
CASSLDVTSGEQFF
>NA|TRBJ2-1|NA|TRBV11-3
TGTGCCAGCAGCTTAGGCGTCCACAATGAGCAGTTCTTC
CASSLGVHNEQFF
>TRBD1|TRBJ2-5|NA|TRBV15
TGTGCCACGACAGGGGGCACAAAGGGCCAAGAGACCCAGTACTTC
CATTGGTKGQETQYF
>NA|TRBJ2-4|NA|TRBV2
TGTGCCAGCAGCGCCGGACTGCTCGGGGACATTCAGTACTTC
CASSAGLLGDIQYF
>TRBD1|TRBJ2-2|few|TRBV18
TGTGCCAGCTCATCAAACAGGGGTACCGGGGAGCTGTTTTTT
CASSSNRGTGELFF
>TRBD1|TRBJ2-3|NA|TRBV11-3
TGTGCCAGCAGCGGAGGGACAGGGATATCAGATACGCAGTATTTT
CASSGGTGISDTQYF
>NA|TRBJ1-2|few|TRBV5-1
TGCGCCAGCAGCTTGGGTGGAGGGTTAAATGGCTACACCTTC
CASSLGGGLNGYTF
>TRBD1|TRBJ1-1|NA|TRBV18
TGTGCCAGCTCACTACGACAGGGTTTGAACACTGAAGCTTTCTTT
CASSLRQGLNTEAFF
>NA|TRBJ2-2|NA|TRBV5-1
TGCGCCAGCAGCTGGGGCCTAACCGGGGAGCTGTTTTTT
CASSWGLTGELFF
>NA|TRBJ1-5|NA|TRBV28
TGTGCCAGCAGGCCCGGGACAACGGCGAATCAGCCCCAGCATTTT
CASRPGTTANQPQHF
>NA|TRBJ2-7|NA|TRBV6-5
TGTGCCAGCATGGGCTATCGACAGCAGTACTTC
CASMGYRQQYF
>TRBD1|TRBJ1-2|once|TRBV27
TGTGCCAGCAGTTTATCACCAGGGACAGGCGGCTACACCTTC
CASSLSPGTGGYTF
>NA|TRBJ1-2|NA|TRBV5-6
TGTGCCAGCAGCCCAGGACAGAGCCTTTATGGCTACACCTTC
CASSPGQSLYGYTF
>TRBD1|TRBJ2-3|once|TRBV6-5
TGTGCCAGCATGAGGACAGGGGAGCCCACAGATACGCAGTATTTT
CASMRTGEPTDTQYF
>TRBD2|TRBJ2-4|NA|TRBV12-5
TGTGCTAGTGGTCCAGAAGCGGGGGGCTCTCAGTACTTC
CASGPEAGGSQYF
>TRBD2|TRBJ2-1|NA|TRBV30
TGTGCCAGCAAAGTACTAGCGGCCTACTCCTACAATGAGCAGTTCTTC
CASKVLAAYSYNEQFF
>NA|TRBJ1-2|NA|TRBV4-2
TGTGCCAGCAGCCAACGGTCCGGGATTGGCTACACCTTC
CASSQRSGIGYTF
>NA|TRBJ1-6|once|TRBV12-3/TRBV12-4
TGTGCCAGCAGTTCCGGTAATTCACCCCTCCACTTT
CASSSGNSPLHF
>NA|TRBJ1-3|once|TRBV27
TGTGCCAGCAGGAGGGTGGGAGCTGGAAACACCATATATTTT
CASRRVGAGNTIYF
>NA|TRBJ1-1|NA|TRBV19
TGTGCCAGTAGTATACAGGGTGGCAGGGGTTTAAGTTTT
CASSIQGGRGLSF
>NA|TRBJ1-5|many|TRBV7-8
TGTGCCAGCAGCTCTCCTTCTAGGGGGAACAATCAGCCCCAGCATTTT
CASSSPSRGNNQPQHF
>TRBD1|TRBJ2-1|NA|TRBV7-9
TGTGCCAGCAGCTTATCAAACCAACTTGGGACAGGGAGCCACCAGTTCTTC
CASSLSNQLGTGSHQFF
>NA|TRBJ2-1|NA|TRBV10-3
TGTGCCATCAGTGAGTCTATCGGGAGCTCCTGGACTAATGAGCAGTTCTTC
CAISESIGSSWTNEQFF
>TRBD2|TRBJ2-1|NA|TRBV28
TGTGCCAGCAGTGGGACTAGGGAAAACAATGAGCAGTTCTTC
CASSGTRENNEQFF
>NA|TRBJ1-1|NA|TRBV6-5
TGTGCCAGCACCATTGGGGCGAACACTGAAGCTTTCTTT
CASTIGANTEAFF
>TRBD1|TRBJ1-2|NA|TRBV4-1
TGCGCCAGCAGCCAGAACAGGGGGCTGGTCTATGGCTACACCTTC
CASSQNRGLVYGYTF
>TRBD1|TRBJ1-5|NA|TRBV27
TGTGCCAGCAGTTTATCGGGGACAGGGAGGGGCAATCAGCCCCAGCATTTT
CASSLSGTGRGNQPQHF
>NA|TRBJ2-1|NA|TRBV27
TGTGCCAGCAGTTTATCGATACATTCCTACAATGAGCAGTTCTTC
CASSLSIHSYNEQFF
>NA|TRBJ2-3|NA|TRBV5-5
TGTGCCAGCAGCTTGCAGGGGATTCCCCGAGCCACTTTT
CASSLQGIPRATF
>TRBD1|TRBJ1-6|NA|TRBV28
TGTGCCAGCAGTTGGGGGACAGCCTTCTATAATTCACCCCTCCACTTT
CASSWGTAFYNSPLHF